This TCR beta chain was sequenced in a study of T cell responses to AZD1222 COVID-19 vaccine (dated by TCRdb to about 2021). About the study as a whole: TCR sequencing covered some 250 trial participants: 207 given two doses of AZD1222 and around 26 given two doses of MenACWY control vaccine. Enrollment into the trials was organized by age into subgroups of 18-55, 56-69 and 70-plus years, and those subgroups contained about 160, 30 and 59 TCR-sequenced participants, respectively.

Turning to this clone: Its antigen remains unidentified. It has no much larger one-base neighbor in the sample; base qualities were not kept.

The CDR3 regions of human TCRbeta chains were analyzed by immunosequencing. In the original analysis: Repertoire TCRs were checked for matches against a reference library of SARS-CoV-2-specific TCRs that had been generated using the MIRA antigen-specificity platform. Breadth meant the fraction of unique TCRs that were SARS-CoV-2-associated, whereas depth meant the fraction of total T cells that were SARS-CoV-2-associated. Each spike-specific TCR was assigned to its reactive spike region and to a CD4 or CD8 class using the MIRA data. Log10-transformed breadth and depth values were compared by one-way ANOVA with Sidak's multiple comparisons tests. TCRdb obtained this table from immuneACCESS and retained in-frame rearrangements with V and J assigned. These tables miss some clones; where compared with another copy, unresolved V genes account for less than half of the shortfall, and the remainder is unexplained. V and J calls and clone size are copied from that table; D and trimming were computed from the DNA. The sample table contains some 170,000 clones; only one count was recorded for 85% to 95% of them. Together, the top ten hold about 1% of the sample.

Results the study describes overall, beyond this receptor: Reportedly, almost half of the unique spike-specific TCRs recognized epitopes lying outside the regions that are mutated in the B.1.351 and B.1.1.7 variants. After two AZD1222 doses, spike-specific TCR breadth and depth were significantly higher than at day 0 and than in MenACWY recipients. Participants were mostly white British and included more females than males, and it was suggested by the authors that clonal diversity may have been underestimated. In the small 56-69-year group, the increase in depth fell short of significance, most likely because of low power. The whole spike protein was spanned by vaccine-associated CD4 TCRs, and dominant responses were seen in regions 160-218 and 743-854. Conclusions about previously exposed vaccinees were limited because only six AZD1222 recipients were SARS-CoV-2 seropositive at baseline. Because no day 14 peak-response samples were available, repertoires were characterized only after the peak T cell response.

In light of the paper, this sample's time point label describes: about 28 days (+/-7) after the second vaccine dose. Per the publication, the treatment or condition label means: meningococcal conjugate vaccine given as trial control. Vaccinee samples were obtained from the UK trials COV001 and COV002, which included a single-blind randomized controlled phase 2/3 trial of AZD1222 (ChAdOx1 nCoV-19) in healthy adults. For TCRbeta chain sequencing, PBMC samples from trial participants were taken at day 0 and at day 28 after the second dose. The germline V gene gives CDR1 as SGHVS and CDR2 as FNYEAQ. Trimming costs V 6 bases and J 0 bases, and their ends lie 19 bases apart. The CDR3 covers 17 residues, taking in both the cysteine and the phenylalanine. The only DNA kept is the CDR3, 51 bases in frame from the first base.

This clonotype was sampled from an adult who received the MenACWY meningococcal vaccine as a control. The sequences come from peripheral blood, collected 28 days after the second dose of the MenACWY control vaccine. The chain employs TRBV7-6 and TRBJ2-3; the D gene is perhaps TRBD2, from 5 matching bases. The CDR3 corresponds to CASRRAGDSSSTDTQYF. At the DNA level, the sequence is TGTGCCAGCAGACGAGCCGGGGATTCATCTAGCACAGATACGCAGTATTTT.